Below are 5 T cell receptor beta chains sequenced from a single sample in a study of vaccination and CD4 T cells after COVID-19 (dated by TCRdb to between 2022 and 2023). The library came from PCR. Reads for this sample came from an Illumina iSeq 100. DNA from cultured CD4+ T cells underwent TCR sequencing with the Oncomine TCR Beta short-read assay at the Johns Hopkins FTIC core. Starting from the raw public reads, TCRdb applied fastp trimming at Q25, assembled clones with MiXCR and retained in-frame beta chains. Each entry is one CDR3 protein sequence, shown with its most common DNA and genes. The sample yields almost 20,000 distinct CDR3 sequences; around 46% were counted once. Under 4.5% of the sample rests with the top ten. What these receptors recognize is not known. The meaning of the sample's treatment or condition label: roughly 11-day PBMC culture with coronavirus spike peptide pools or control peptides (ViraFEST assay).

Sequences were derived from CD4+ T cells from blood, cultured in vitro, sampled before SARS-CoV-2 vaccination. These receptors were obtained from a human donor who had recovered from COVID-19.

V and J are TRBV2 and TRBJ1-1; D unresolved. The CDR3 runs 11 residues. V was shortened by 4 bases and J by 4 bases, with 4 bases between the two germline ends. Germline lookup yields CDR1 SNHLY and CDR2 FYNNEI. As DNA, the CDR3 is TGTGCCAGCAGTGTGTTCACTGAAGCTTTCTTT. Translation: CASSVFTEAFF.

The chain carries TRBV2 and TRBJ1-2; TRBD1 aligns across 7 bases. Germline V CDR1 and CDR2: SNHLY, FYNNEI. The CDR3 sequence is 14 residues long. J gave up 2 bases and V 5 bases, and 5 bases lay outside the gene matches. CDR3 residues: CASSWDSSNYGYTF. The CDR3 bases are TGTGCCAGCAGTTGGGACAGTTCCAACTATGGCTACACCTTC.

V is TRBV19 and J is TRBJ1-2; 9 nucleotides align to TRBD1. Germline V CDR1 and CDR2: LNHDA, SQIVND (reference sequence). Losses at the gene ends were 3 bases for V and 7 bases for J; bases not matched to a gene: 9. The CDR3 sequence is 15 residues long. The CDR3, as DNA: TGTGCCAGTAGTATTTGGGGACAGGGCAGGGGTGGCTACACCTTC. This encodes CASSIWGQGRGGYTF. Using reference TRBV19 and TRBJ1-2 for the parts outside the CDR3, the full variable domain is DGGITQSPKYLFRKEGQNVTLSCEQNLNHDAMYWYRQDPGQGLRLIYYSQIVNDFQKGDIAEGYSVSREKKESFPLTVTSAQKNPTAFYLCASSIWGQGRGGYTFGSGTRLTVV.

The V call is TRBV6-5, the J call TRBJ2-1, with 12 nucleotides matching TRBD2. In germline, CDR1 is MNHEY, CDR2 SVGAGI. The CDR3 covers 15 residues. The J segment lost 4 bases and the V segment lost 5 bases, leaving 3 bases of the junction unmatched. CDR3 region: CASSTGLAGYNEQFF. CDR3 DNA sequence: TGTGCCAGCAGTACTGGACTAGCGGGGTACAATGAGCAGTTCTTC.

The rearrangement links TRBV2 to TRBJ1-1; D unresolved. Per the germline V gene, CDR1 is SNHLY and CDR2 is FYNNEI. The CDR3 covers 14 residues. V lost 4 bases and J 6 bases, leaving 15 bases between the germline ends. The CDR3 loop is CASSVQAPRSEAFF. The CDR3 bases are TGTGCCAGCAGTGTGCAAGCCCCGAGGTCTGAAGCTTTCTTT.